This TCR beta chain was observed in a study of beta chain features in type 1 diabetes (dated by TCRdb to 2017 to 2018). The study in broad terms: Patients and healthy donors did not differ in mean age, gender distribution, total cell number or subset yield. A total of 100 million to 110 million sorted cells were examined across all samples, and a strong correlation was observed between cell number per subset and RNA yield. The study compared TCRB repertoires of sorted circulating CD4+ T cell subsets between recently diagnosed type 1 diabetes patients and matched healthy donors. Regulatory and stem cell-like memory subsets were isolated from only 8 patients and roughly 8 healthy donors, whereas naive and central memory subsets came from all 30 or so donors. General conclusions and limits of the study: Shorter templates might be favored by PCR, yet because patient and control samples were amplified and corrected together, any such skew would affect both groups equally. Naive, central memory and regulatory TCRB repertoires appeared to be more alike among patients than among healthy donors. Because small numbers of individuals were included in the HLA sub-analyses, any influence of HLA type on TCRB rearrangement was left unresolved. At VDJ recombination sites, type 1 diabetes patients had fewer insertions and more deleted nucleotides, which implies abnormalities in thymic rearrangement. Type 1 diabetes patients showed a moderate but significant shortening of TCRB CDR3 length in all four CD4+ subsets. Sequencing cDNA rather than genomic DNA could over-represent highly expressing activated cells, although activation and CD3 levels did not differ between groups.

The CDR1 and CDR2 encoded by the germline V gene are SGHTA and FQGTGA. The CDR3 numbers 16 residues from cysteine through phenylalanine. Only CDR3 DNA remains: 48 bases, in frame from the first base. V sheds 2 bases and J sheds 6 bases, leaving 16 bases between their ends. Each donor gave one peripheral blood draw, averaging approximately 0.11 L, which was collected into heparinised tubes. A BD FACSAria II was used to sort naive, central memory, regulatory and stem cell-like memory CD4+ T cells with a panel that included CD45RO, CCR7, CD25, CD127, CD95 and CD27. Every sorted population had a purity above 98%. PBMCs were isolated immediately by Lymphoprep density gradient centrifugation and stained directly without culture. To minimize batch effects, samples were stained and sorted in pairs, one healthy donor with one patient per experiment. On this clone itself: Its binding antigen is unknown. Per-base quality was not reported, and no clone a single base away is much larger than it.

All of the isolated RNA was reverse transcribed with the High Capacity cDNA Reverse Transcription Kit, so expressed TCRB transcripts were sequenced. Deep immunoSEQ sequencing was applied to naive, central memory and regulatory T cell samples, giving an average of about 3.57 million total reads per sample. After sorted cells were lysed in RLT buffer, RNA was extracted with DNase-treated RNeasy Micro or Mini kits, with the choice depending on cell number. Each cell subset was processed separately to prevent cross-contamination, with patient and healthy donor samples processed together. TCRB sequences were amplified from cDNA with the immunoSEQ multiplex PCR, producing 87-bp fragments spanning the CDR3 region. The amplicons were sequenced using the Illumina HiSeq platform. Per the source publication's procedure: Synthetic template baselines were used to correct PCR bias computationally, reads within Hamming distance 2 were collapsed, and singletons that could not be merged were discarded. Reads were aligned against IMGT to assign V, D and J genes, CDR3 length and insertions or deletions at six rearrangement sites. Within each subset, clonotype counts were normalized to the number of sorted cells before true diversity and Gini coefficients were calculated with the tcR R package. The overlap coefficient, calculated on TCRB nucleotide sequences, was used to measure repertoire sharing. As a proxy for the pre-selection repertoire, out-of-frame TCRB sequences from naive cells were analyzed. TCRdb obtained this table from immuneACCESS and retained in-frame rearrangements with V and J assigned. These tables miss some clones; where compared with another copy, unresolved V genes account for less than half of the shortfall, and the remainder is unexplained. The V and J calls and the clone size are those of that table, but D and trimming were determined from the DNA. This sample comprises hundreds of thousands of clones, roughly 16% of them detected only once. 0.02% to 0.025% of the sample rests with the top ten.

The sequencing sample was made of naive CD4+ T cells from blood. What this sample's cell subset or site label stands for: true naive CD4+ T cells. The TCR originated in a young woman in good health. The receptor chain draws on TRBV7-3 and TRBJ2-2; TRBD2 is perhaps the D gene, given 6 matching bases. The CDR3 in this case is CASSLYRGGSAGELFF. DNA sequence: TGTGCCAGCAGCTTATATCGCGGAGGGAGCGCCGGGGAGCTGTTTTTT.